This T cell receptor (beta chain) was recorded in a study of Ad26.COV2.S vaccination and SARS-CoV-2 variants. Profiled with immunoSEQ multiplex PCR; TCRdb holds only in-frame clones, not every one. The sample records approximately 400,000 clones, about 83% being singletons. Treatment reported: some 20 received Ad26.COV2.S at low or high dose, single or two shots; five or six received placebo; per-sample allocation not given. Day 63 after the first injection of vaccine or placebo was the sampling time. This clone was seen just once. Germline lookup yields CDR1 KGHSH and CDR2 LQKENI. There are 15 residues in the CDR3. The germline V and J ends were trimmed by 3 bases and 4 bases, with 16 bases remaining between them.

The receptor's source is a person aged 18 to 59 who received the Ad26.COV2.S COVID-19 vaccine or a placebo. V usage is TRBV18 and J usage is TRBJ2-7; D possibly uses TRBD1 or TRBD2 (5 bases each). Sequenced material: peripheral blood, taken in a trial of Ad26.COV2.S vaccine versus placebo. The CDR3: CASSPARGAQYEQYF. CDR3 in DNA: TGTGCCAGCTCACCCGCTAGAGGGGCGCAGTACGAGCAGTACTTC.